This entry lists 21 T cell receptor beta chains sequenced from one sample in a study of T-cell reconstitution after alpha-beta-depleted transplantation in children. Unique molecular identifiers were used in preparing the TCRbeta library. TCRdb recomputed calls from the PCR reads with MiXCR, one row per CDR3 protein. The sample includes some 600,000 distinct CDR3 sequences, approximately 17% of them seen just once. This specimen was PBMCs from the stem cell graft donor, taken from the stem cell graft. These receptor sequences come from a human donor who donated a stem cell graft to a child with acute myeloid leukemia.

In its sample, this clonotype was seen a few times. V is TRBV4-1 and J is TRBJ1-2; D possibly corresponds to TRBD1 (6 bases). Germline lookup yields CDR1 MGHRA and CDR2 YSYEKL. Trimming pared 0 bases from V and 6 bases from J, leaving 11 bases between. The CDR3 is 14 residues long. The CDR3 nucleotides are TGCGCCAGCAGCCAAGAGGTTAACAGGGATGGCTACACCTTC. It yields the protein CASSQEVNRDGYTF.

In its sample, this clonotype was seen many times. The gene calls are TRBV12-3 or TRBV12-4 and TRBJ2-5; 10 bases are a match to TRBD1. The V segment lost 1 base and the J segment 4 bases; nucleotides outside the gene matches: 3. This CDR3 is 15 amino acids long. CDR3 sequence reads: CASSLGDRGRETQYF. In DNA form, the CDR3 reads TGTGCCAGCAGTTTAGGGGACAGGGGACGAGAGACCCAGTACTTC.

This clonotype was counted ten times or more. The CDR3 loop reads CSASGTGYEQYF. DNA for the CDR3: TGCAGTGCTAGCGGGACAGGCTACGAGCAGTACTTC. The chain uses TRBV20-1 and TRBJ2-7; 8 bases align to TRBD1. The germline V gene encodes CDR1 DFQATT and CDR2 SNEGSKA (reference sequence). The CDR3 extends over 12 amino acids. J gave up 3 bases and V 3 bases, and 1 base lay outside the gene matches.

V is TRBV28 and J is TRBJ2-7; 8 bases fit TRBD2. After removal of 3 bases from V and 3 bases from J, the junction contained 7 bases not matched to a gene. The germline V gene encodes CDR1 MDHEN and CDR2 SYDVKM. The CDR3 is 15 residues long. CDR3 in amino acids: CASSFSGVANYEQYF. The CDR3 coding sequence is TGTGCCAGCAGTTTTAGCGGGGTCGCGAACTACGAGCAGTACTTC.

The genes are TRBV10-3 and TRBJ2-7, with TRBD2 as a possible D gene (5 bases). CDR3 length equals 13 residues. V was trimmed by 9 bases and J by 3 bases, leaving 15 bases between them. Germline CDR1 is ENHRY and CDR2 is SYGVKD. The CDR3 DNA sequence: TGTGCCATGAGATTCGGGGTCCTCTACGAGCAGTACGTC. This codes for CAMRFGVLYEQYV.

This clonotype appeared a few times. This chain links TRBV5-1 with TRBJ2-5; 9 bases are shared with TRBD1. Per the germline V gene, CDR1 is SGHRS and CDR2 is YFSETQ. J lost 8 bases, V lost 4 bases, and 6 bases had no gene match. The CDR3 contains 13 residues. The CDR3 coding sequence is TGCGCCAGCAGCCTGACAGGGGGTTTAACCCAGTACTTC. Its protein is CASSLTGGLTQYF.

The chain links TRBV5-1 to TRBJ1-1; 7 bases match TRBD1. This CDR3 spans 13 amino acids. With 4 bases clipped from V and 4 bases from J, the junction kept 4 bases outside the gene matches. Germline V CDR1 and CDR2: SGHRS, YFSETQ. The CDR3 nucleotides read TGCGCCAGCAGCCCACGGACAGGCACTGAAGCTTTCTTT. This gives the protein CASSPRTGTEAFF. The entire variable domain, with the rest obtained from reference TRBV5-1 and TRBJ1-1, is as follows: KAGVTQTPRYLIKTRGQQVTLSCSPISGHRSVSWYQQTPGQGLQFLFEYFSETQRNKGNFPGRFSGRQFSNSRSEMNVSTLELGDSALYLCASSPRTGTEAFFGQGTRLTVV.

In its sample, this clonotype was seen many times. One junction end disagrees with the germline gene, perhaps due to a read error. CDR3 protein: CASSLDNYGYTF. The CDR3 bases are TGTGCCAGCAGCTTAGATAACTATGGCTACACCTTC. This chain connects TRBV12-3 or TRBV12-4 to TRBJ1-2; D gene ambiguous. The CDR3 loop spans 12 amino acids.

This clonotype appeared many times. This chain connects TRBV5-5 to TRBJ1-6; tentatively, D is TRBD1 (5 bases). CDR1 and CDR2 from the germline V gene are SGHKS and YYEKEE (reference sequence). The CDR3 spans 14 residues. Trimming removed 7 bases at V and 6 bases at J, with 14 bases between. The CDR3 bases are TGTGCCAGCCTTTATGGACAAAGTAATTCACCCCTCCACTTT. This encodes CASLYGQSNSPLHF.

This clonotype was counted at least ten times. The chain links TRBV20-1 to TRBJ2-1; D gene unclear. The germline V gene has CDR1 DFQATT and CDR2 SNEGSKA (reference sequence). The germline V and J ends were trimmed by 3 bases and 8 bases, with 8 bases remaining between them. This CDR3 is built from 11 residues. For the CDR3, the DNA is TGCAGTGCTAGTAGGTCGGATGAGCAGTTCTTC. Amino acid sequence: CSASRSDEQFF.

This clonotype was recorded at least ten times. The chain links TRBV20-1 to TRBJ1-2; 8 bases line up with TRBD1. The V and J ends lost 1 base and 8 bases, in that order; junction bases with no gene match: 9. This CDR3 has 14 residues. Germline values: CDR1 DFQATT, CDR2 SNEGSKA (reference sequence). The CDR3 nucleotides read TGCAGTGCTAGAGTGGGGACAGGAGTAGGAGGCTACACCTTC. This sequence encodes CSARVGTGVGGYTF.

This clonotype was seen a few times. This chain joins TRBV11-1 and TRBJ1-5; D not certain. The CDR3 extends over 13 amino acids. V dropped 5 bases and J dropped 7 bases, with 12 bases sitting between them. Germline CDR1 reads SGHAT; CDR2 reads FQDESV (reference sequence). Here the CDR3 reads CASSIELGQPQHF. Here the CDR3 DNA reads TGTGCCAGCAGCATTGAACTTGGACAGCCCCAGCATTTT. The full variable domain, with the rest looked up from reference TRBV11-1 and TRBJ1-5, is EAEVAQSPRYKITEKSQAVAFWCDPISGHATLYWYRQILGQGPELLVQFQDESVVDDSQLPKDRFSAERLKGVDSTLKIQPAELGDSAMYLCASSIELGQPQHFGDGTRLSIL.

V usage is TRBV4-1 and J usage is TRBJ1-1; 7 bases are shared with TRBD1. Trimming took 4 bases from V and 3 from J; bases not matched to a gene: 5. CDR1 and CDR2 (germline): MGHRA, YSYEKL. This CDR3 is 14 amino acids long. The CDR3 region has the DNA TGCGCCAGCAGCCGATCGGGACAGCACACTGAAGCTTTCTTT. Translated: CASSRSGQHTEAFF.

The chain joins TRBV25-1 to TRBJ1-1; D ambiguous. Trimming shortened V by 1 base and J by 5 bases, and 17 bases separated the two germline ends. CDR1 and CDR2 (germline): MGHDK, SYGVNS. CDR3 length equals 16 residues. CDR3 bases: TGTGCCAGCAGTGAATTTTGGGTCCGTGAGGGAACTGAAGCTTTCTTT. Protein sequence: CASSEFWVREGTEAFF.

This clonotype came up a few times. V gene TRBV7-2 combines with J gene TRBJ1-2; 9 positions match TRBD1. This CDR3 has 15 amino acids. The V gene end was trimmed by 5 bases and the J gene end by 0 bases; junction bases not matched to a gene: 4. Per the germline V gene, CDR1 is SGHTA and CDR2 is FQGNSA. In DNA, the CDR3 is TGTGCCAGCAGCGAACAGGGGGCCGCTAACTATGGCTACACCTTC. Its protein is CASSEQGAANYGYTF.

There are a few counts of this clonotype. The chain is built from TRBV12-3 or TRBV12-4 and TRBJ2-2, with 11 bases aligning to TRBD1. J was trimmed by 6 bases and V by 6 bases; bases with no gene match: 9. There are 16 residues in the CDR3. As DNA, the CDR3 is TGTGCCAGCAGCCCTCTGCCGGGACAGGGGGCCGGGGAGCTGTTTTTT. It codes for CASSPLPGQGAGELFF.

This clonotype was detected a few times. The V gene is TRBV7-8, the J gene TRBJ2-2; TRBD1 is a possible D gene (8 bases). This CDR3 is 17 amino acids long. Germline V lookup: CDR1 SGHVS, CDR2 FQNEAQ. With 2 bases removed from V and 3 bases from J, the gap between germline ends came to 16 bases. The CDR3 DNA is TGTGCCAGCAGCTTACAGGGGGCGGGGGACTACACCGGGGAGCTGTTTTTT. Residues: CASSLQGAGDYTGELFF.

V usage is TRBV7-9 and J usage is TRBJ1-6, with a weak D call TRBD1 (5 bases). The CDR3 extends over 14 amino acids. Germline V gene data show CDR1 as SEHNR and CDR2 as FQNEAQ (reference sequence). V shed 8 bases and J shed 10 bases, with 18 bases lying between them. CDR3 sequence: CASGIGGTGSPLHF. The CDR3 region has the DNA TGTGCCAGCGGTATCGGGGGAACAGGCTCACCCCTCCACTTT.

Only a few counts were recorded for this clonotype. The J gene is TRBJ2-2, the V gene TRBV12-3 or TRBV12-4; D is perhaps TRBD1 or TRBD2 (5 bases each). This CDR3 contains 15 residues. V was pared by 5 bases and J by 7 bases, with 17 bases between. The CDR3 here is CASSAGTLGIGELFF. The CDR3 DNA reads as TGTGCCAGCAGTGCCGGGACCCTGGGAATCGGGGAGCTGTTTTTT.

At least ten counts were recorded for this clonotype. This chain uses TRBV20-1 with TRBJ2-3; TRBD2 agrees at 8 bases. The ends lost 5 bases at V and 0 bases at J; junction bases unmatched: 10. The length of the CDR3 is 16 residues. Germline-derived CDR1 and CDR2 are DFQATT and SNEGSKA (reference sequence). CDR3 residues: CSAEPRLARSTDTQYF. In DNA, the CDR3 is TGCAGTGCTGAACCTCGACTAGCGCGCAGCACAGATACGCAGTATTTT.

On this clonotype: A read error may explain this, as a much larger clone is one base away. The chain couples TRBV7-9 to TRBJ1-2, with unresolved D. CDR3 size: 11 residues. CDR1 is SEHNR, CDR2 FQNEAQ, per germline (reference sequence). The CDR3 sequence: CAGSLGNGYTF. CDR3 bases: TGTGCCGGCAGCTTGGGGAATGGCTACACCTTC.